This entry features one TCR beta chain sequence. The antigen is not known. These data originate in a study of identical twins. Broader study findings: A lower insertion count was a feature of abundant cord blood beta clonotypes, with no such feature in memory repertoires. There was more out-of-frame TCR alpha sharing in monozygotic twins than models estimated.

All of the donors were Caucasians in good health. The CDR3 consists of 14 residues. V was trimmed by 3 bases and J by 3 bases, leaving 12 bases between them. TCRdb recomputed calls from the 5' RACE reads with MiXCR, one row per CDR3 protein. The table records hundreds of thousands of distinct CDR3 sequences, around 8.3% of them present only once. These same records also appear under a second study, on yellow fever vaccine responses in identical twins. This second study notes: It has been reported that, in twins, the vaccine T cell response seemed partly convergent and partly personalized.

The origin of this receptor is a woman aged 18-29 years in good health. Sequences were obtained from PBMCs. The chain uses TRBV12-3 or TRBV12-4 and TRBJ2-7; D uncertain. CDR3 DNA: TGTGCCAGCAGTTTCTCAGCTGGGGACTACGAGCAGTACTTC. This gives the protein CASSFSAGDYEQYF.